This T cell receptor beta chain was retrieved from a study of cytomegalovirus exposure and HLA in healthy donors (dated by TCRdb to 2017 to 2019). Regarding the complete study: According to a later analysis, one platform produced both the approximately 110 validation repertoires and the approximately 660 repertoires of the first cohort. The aim of the study was to test whether cataloging public T cell receptors could identify signatures of past pathogen exposure. In addition to the first cohort of around 670 subjects, a separate validation cohort of approximately 120 different subjects was used. High-throughput TCR immunosequencing, statistical association of individual TCRs with disease status, and machine learning were combined to predict cytomegalovirus infection status. Findings and caveats that apply to the study as a whole: A later analysis had no HLA typing for the validation cohort, so co-occurrence there was scored across all 130 or so repertoires. While some public TCRs were present in many individuals, most TCR sequences turned up only very rarely across donors. A later analysis found that TCRs clustered in the first cohort also tended to co-occur in the 95 to 150 validation repertoires, with 94% of cluster scores above 0. In vitro tests confirmed that three of the cytomegalovirus-associated TCR beta chains recognize cytomegalovirus antigens. In both the original and validation cohorts, the classifier was reported to diagnose cytomegalovirus status with high specificity and sensitivity. It was suggested by the authors that the approach could potentially be generalized to other disease states and immunological phenotypes. The study gave a list of about 170 TCR beta chains associated with cytomegalovirus.

On this clone itself: Its antigen remains undetermined. Qualities for individual bases were not recorded, and no much larger clone is one base off.

The donors belonged to the validation cohort of around 120 subjects, which was separate from the roughly 700-subject first cohort. The library was built by means of the immunoSEQ multiplex PCR assay. Regarding the original processing steps: A statistical classification framework was built for diagnosing cytomegalovirus status from the catalog of TCR beta chain sequences. Drawn from immuneACCESS, this table holds only the in-frame rearrangements with V and J called that TCRdb kept. Clones are partly lost; checked studies trace under half to an unresolved V gene and leave the rest unexplained. V, J and clone size are taken as reported in that table, and D and trimming were inferred from the DNA itself. The sample has under 250,000 clones on record, roughly 80% of them singletons. The top ten hold about 6% of the sample. The cysteine opens and the phenylalanine closes a CDR3 of 11 amino acids. CDR3 DNA only is kept here, 33 bases in frame from base 1. V sheds 3 bases and J sheds 3 bases, leaving 6 bases between their ends. Looking up the germline V gene yields CDR1 SQVTM and CDR2 ANQGSEA.

This receptor was taken from a young woman in good health and CMV-seronegative. The sequencing sample was made of PBMCs. The rearranged segments are TRBV29-1 and TRBJ2-7, with the identity of the D gene unclear. At the DNA level, the sequence is TGCAGCGTTGACGAGGACTACGAGCAGTACTTC. Translation gives CSVDEDYEQYF.